This T cell receptor (beta chain) is from a study of blood T cell repertoires in COVID-19. Only in-frame clones appear in the TCRdb table, and some are missing; sequencing was by immunoSEQ multiplex PCR. The sample gives about 130,000 clones, roughly 83% of which show up once; about 1.5% is in the top ten. Germline CDR1 is MGHRA and CDR2 is YSYEKL. The CDR3 contains 13 residues. Trimming shortened V by 4 bases and J by 4 bases, and 11 bases separated the two germline ends. Source material: peripheral blood. This TCR derives from a man aged 55 to 69 with acute or convalescent COVID-19. The V call is TRBV4-1, the J call TRBJ2-7; D possibly corresponds to TRBD2 (7 bases). The CDR3 nucleotides are TGCGCCAGCAGCCCCAGGGGAGGGTACGAGCAGTACTTC. It encodes CASSPRGGYEQYF.